The rows below give T cell receptor beta chains drawn from one sample of a study of CD8+CD57+ T cells in acquired aplastic anemia. TCRdb independently ran MiXCR on the reads; one entry per CDR3 protein. Among 200,000 to 250,000 distinct CDR3 sequences listed, 65% were seen once. The specimen was sorted CD4+, CD8+, or CD8+CD57+ T cells (not recorded which) from PBMCs. The receptors here all came from a human donor with aplastic anemia. The CDR3 runs from the conserved cysteine through the conserved F or W. Each record gives: CDR3 length, D gene, J gene, clone size, V gene, CDR3 DNA, CDR3 protein. D genes are given only for firm matches. Not every row has a clone size; where given, it reads once, few, many or a size class.

length: 14; D: NA; J: TRBJ1-5; size: NA; V: TRBV12-3/TRBV12-4; DNA: TGTGCCAGCAGCCCCAGGACGGCTTTTCAGCCCCAGCATTTT; CDR3: CASSPRTAFQPQHF
length: 13; D: NA; J: TRBJ2-7; size: once; V: TRBV5-1; DNA: TGCGCCAGCGGGTCTAGCCCATCCTACGAGCAGTACTTC; CDR3: CASGSSPSYEQYF
length: 16; D: NA; J: TRBJ2-1; size: once; V: TRBV7-2; DNA: TGTGCCAGCGTAGGAGGGTCGGACCGCTTCATGGGTGAGCAGTTCTTC; CDR3: CASVGGSDRFMGEQFF
length: 17; D: NA; J: TRBJ1-1; size: NA; V: TRBV15; DNA: TGTGCCACCAGAGGGCCTTCCCTGACAGGATCAAACACTGAAGCTTTCTTT; CDR3: CATRGPSLTGSNTEAFF
length: 17; D: TRBD2; J: TRBJ2-4; size: NA; V: TRBV5-1; DNA: TGTGCCAGCAGCCCTCGTCTAGCGGGGGGAGGTAAAAACATTCAGTACTTC; CDR3: CASSPRLAGGGKNIQYF
length: 13; D: TRBD1; J: TRBJ1-2; size: NA; V: TRBV20-1; DNA: TGCAGTGGTTTGACTGGGACAGTTTATGGCTACACCTTC; CDR3: CSGLTGTVYGYTF
length: 12; D: NA; J: TRBJ2-1; size: NA; V: TRBV13; DNA: TGTGCCAGCAGCTTCAGGGTCCCTGAGCAGTTCTTC; CDR3: CASSFRVPEQFF
length: 15; D: TRBD1; J: TRBJ1-3; size: once; V: TRBV5-1; DNA: TGCGCCAGCAGCTCGGGACAGGGGATCGTAAACACCATATATTTT; CDR3: CASSSGQGIVNTIYF
length: 12; D: NA; J: TRBJ2-3; size: once; V: TRBV2; DNA: TGTGCCAGCAGTGACTACACAGATACGCAGTATTTT; CDR3: CASSDYTDTQYF
length: 15; D: NA; J: TRBJ1-3; size: few; V: TRBV20-1; DNA: TGCAGTGCTGGGATGAATAGGGGAGGTGGAAACACCATATATTTT; CDR3: CSAGMNRGGGNTIYF
length: 17; D: TRBD2; J: TRBJ2-1; size: NA; V: TRBV9; DNA: TGTGCCAGCAGCGTAATCGGCGGGGGGTCCTCCTACAATGAGCAGTTCTTC; CDR3: CASSVIGGGSSYNEQFF
length: 17; D: NA; J: TRBJ2-2; size: NA; V: TRBV4-3; DNA: TGCGCCAGCAGCCAAGATCTCCAGGGTCAGAACACCGGGGAGCTGTTTTTT; CDR3: CASSQDLQGQNTGELFF
length: 14; D: TRBD1; J: TRBJ2-7; size: NA; V: TRBV20-1; DNA: TGCAGTGTCATAGAAGGGACAGGGTTGTACGAGCAGTACTTC; CDR3: CSVIEGTGLYEQYF
length: 16; D: TRBD2; J: TRBJ2-5; size: NA; V: TRBV7-2; DNA: TGTGCCAGCAGCTCCCTCCTAGCGGGGGACCAAGAGACCCAGTACTTC; CDR3: CASSSLLAGDQETQYF
length: 16; D: TRBD1; J: TRBJ1-3; size: NA; V: TRBV15; DNA: TGTGCCACCAGCAGTGGACAGGGGCTCTCTGGAAACACCATATATTTT; CDR3: CATSSGQGLSGNTIYF
length: 14; D: NA; J: TRBJ2-5; size: NA; V: TRBV5-1; DNA: TGCGCCAGCAGCTTGGAGGCAGGGCAAGAGACCCAGTACTTC; CDR3: CASSLEAGQETQYF
length: 17; D: TRBD2; J: TRBJ2-1; size: NA; V: TRBV20-1; DNA: TGCAGTGCTAGAGATACAAATATGGACGGGGGGGCCAATGAGCAGTTCTTC; CDR3: CSARDTNMDGGANEQFF
length: 14; D: NA; J: TRBJ2-1; size: NA; V: TRBV2; DNA: TGTGCCAGCAGTGAGGTAGCGGCGAGCTTAGAGCAGTTCTTC; CDR3: CASSEVAASLEQFF
length: 15; D: TRBD2; J: TRBJ2-6; size: NA; V: TRBV2; DNA: TGTGCCAGCAACGGGAGGGGAACTGGGGCCAACGTCCTGACTTTC; CDR3: CASNGRGTGANVLTF
length: 13; D: NA; J: TRBJ1-2; size: NA; V: TRBV10-1; DNA: TGCGCCAGCAGTGAGTACAGAAACTATGGCTACACCTTC; CDR3: CASSEYRNYGYTF
length: 18; D: TRBD1; J: TRBJ1-1; size: NA; V: TRBV15; DNA: TGTGCCACCAGCAGACCATTTCCGGGACAGGGGGCGCAGGCTGAAGCTTTCTTT; CDR3: CATSRPFPGQGAQAEAFF
length: 13; D: NA; J: TRBJ2-7; size: NA; V: TRBV15; DNA: TGTGCCACCAGCAGCTCCACTGCCTACGAGCAGTACTTC; CDR3: CATSSSTAYEQYF
length: 16; D: NA; J: TRBJ2-1; size: NA; V: TRBV7-2; DNA: TGTGCCAGCAGCCAAACAAGCGGACCTTCCTACAATGAGCAGTTCTTC; CDR3: CASSQTSGPSYNEQFF
length: 14; D: TRBD1; J: TRBJ2-7; size: NA; V: TRBV2; DNA: TGTGCCAGCAGTGAAGGGGACAGAGCCTACGAGCAGTACTTC; CDR3: CASSEGDRAYEQYF
length: 13; D: NA; J: TRBJ1-2; size: few; V: TRBV7-2; DNA: TGTGCCAGCACCCCACCACCCTCACTAGGCTACACCTTC; CDR3: CASTPPPSLGYTF
length: 14; D: TRBD1; J: TRBJ1-1; size: NA; V: TRBV12-3/TRBV12-4; DNA: TGTGCCAGCACCAAGTCAGGGGGGAGCACTGAAGCTTTCTTT; CDR3: CASTKSGGSTEAFF
length: 13; D: NA; J: TRBJ2-7; size: few; V: TRBV7-9; DNA: TGTGCCAGCAGCCCGGGGGGCGACTACGAGCAGTACTTC; CDR3: CASSPGGDYEQYF
length: 16; D: NA; J: TRBJ2-7; size: NA; V: TRBV20-1; DNA: TGCAGTGCTAGACGCCTCGGGGGTCTCAGCTCCTACGAGCAGTACTTC; CDR3: CSARRLGGLSSYEQYF
length: 16; D: TRBD1; J: TRBJ2-7; size: NA; V: TRBV14; DNA: TGTGCCAGCAGCCAAGATAAGACAGGGTATATCCACGAGCAGTACTTC; CDR3: CASSQDKTGYIHEQYF
length: 16; D: TRBD1; J: TRBJ2-7; size: NA; V: TRBV7-4; DNA: TGTGCCAGCAGCTTAGGGAGGACCGGCAGGGGGTACGAGCAGTACTTC; CDR3: CASSLGRTGRGYEQYF
length: 18; D: TRBD2; J: TRBJ2-2; size: NA; V: TRBV7-6; DNA: TGTGCCAGCAGCCCTTACGTGACTAGCGGAGAGAACACCGGGGAGCTGTTTTTT; CDR3: CASSPYVTSGENTGELFF
length: 13; D: NA; J: TRBJ2-6; size: few; V: TRBV5-8; DNA: TGTGCCAGTGTCGTGGCAGGGGCCAACGTCCTGACTTTC; CDR3: CASVVAGANVLTF
length: 15; D: NA; J: TRBJ2-5; size: few; V: TRBV5-1; DNA: TGCGCCAGCAGCTTGGCCGATGAGAGGCGAGAGACCCAGTACTTC; CDR3: CASSLADERRETQYF
length: 13; D: NA; J: TRBJ1-1; size: NA; V: TRBV7-9; DNA: TGTGCCAGCAGCTTGGCGGGTTTTGCTGAAGCTTTCTTT; CDR3: CASSLAGFAEAFF
length: 14; D: NA; J: TRBJ1-6; size: few; V: TRBV7-2; DNA: TGTGCCAGCAGCTTAATGTACGTCGGTTCACCCCTCCACTTT; CDR3: CASSLMYVGSPLHF
length: 13; D: NA; J: TRBJ2-7; size: few; V: TRBV20-1; DNA: TGCAGTGCTCTTACGGGCTCAGCCTACGAGCAGTACTTC; CDR3: CSALTGSAYEQYF
length: 13; D: NA; J: TRBJ1-3; size: NA; V: TRBV19; DNA: TGTGCCAGTAACCAGGCTTATGGAAACACCATATATTTT; CDR3: CASNQAYGNTIYF
length: 17; D: NA; J: TRBJ2-6; size: NA; V: TRBV7-9; DNA: TGTGCCAGCAGCTTCGTGGCGGATGTTGTCGGGGCCAACGTCCTGACTTTC; CDR3: CASSFVADVVGANVLTF
length: 16; D: TRBD2; J: TRBJ2-1; size: NA; V: TRBV12-3/TRBV12-4; DNA: TGTGCCAGCAGTAGACTAGCGGGACGCTCCTACAATGAGCAGTTCTTC; CDR3: CASSRLAGRSYNEQFF
length: 14; D: TRBD2; J: TRBJ2-3; size: NA; V: TRBV24-1; DNA: TGTGCCACCAGTGACGCGACTAGCGCAGATACGCAGTATTTT; CDR3: CATSDATSADTQYF
length: 16; D: TRBD2; J: TRBJ2-3; size: NA; V: TRBV20-1; DNA: TGCAGTGCACAAACGACTAGCGGGAGAATATCAGATACGCAGTATTTT; CDR3: CSAQTTSGRISDTQYF
length: 14; D: TRBD2; J: TRBJ2-7; size: many; V: TRBV6-5; DNA: TGTGCCAGCAGTCCAGGGACTAGCGTTCACGAGCAGTACTTC; CDR3: CASSPGTSVHEQYF
length: 14; D: NA; J: TRBJ1-5; size: many; V: TRBV6-6; DNA: TGTGCCAGCAGTTACTTTCCGTTGAATCAGCCCCAGCATTTT; CDR3: CASSYFPLNQPQHF
length: 14; D: TRBD1; J: TRBJ1-2; size: NA; V: TRBV5-1; DNA: TGCGCCAGCAGCTTGGTAGGGACAGGGACCGGCTACACCTTC; CDR3: CASSLVGTGTGYTF